This T cell receptor (beta chain) stems from a study of blood T cell repertoires in COVID-19. Study information: The United States, Italy and Spain provided the acute and convalescent COVID-19 samples. PBMCs, B-cell-depleted T cells, or T cells provided the cDNA or gDNA that made up the material.

V trimming: 7 bases; J trimming: 3 bases; junction bases outside the gene matches: 8. The CDR3 is made up of 15 amino acids. CDR1 is MDHEN, CDR2 SYDVKM, per germline. The authors' processing: Counts of nucleated cells, estimated from reference gene primer amplification, were obtained. Assay used: immunoSEQ multiplex PCR; TCRdb lists only in-frame clones, some missing. The DNA was the basis for D and trimming; V, J and clone size are from that table. This repertoire shows 48,000 or so clones, 86% found once; its top ten account for 2.6%. Enrollment of patients from Seattle took place during active infection, with longitudinal follow-up.

The receptor's source is a woman of 80 years or more with COVID-19, enrolled during active disease. The sample was peripheral blood. J is TRBJ1-5 and V is TRBV28, with TRBD1 matching 8 bases. CDR3 loop: CASNQDRAFNQPQHF. The DNA for the CDR3 is TGTGCCAGCAACCAGGACAGGGCGTTCAATCAGCCCCAGCATTTT.